This TCR beta chain was sequenced in a study of breast tumors, draining lymph nodes, adjacent tissues. This clonotype has a single count. Its target is not known. The study, taken as a whole, reports: Tumors had less TCR diversity than lymph nodes, more than nontumor tissue. Luminal-like breast cancer showed significantly greater tumor-nontumor repertoire similarity than basal-like breast cancer did.

TCRdb processed the multiplex PCR reads anew with MiXCR; each CDR3 protein has one entry. Among some 65,000 distinct CDR3 sequences listed, 40% to 45% were seen once. The CDR3 has 14 residues. CDR1 is SGHNT, CDR2 YENEEA, per germline. Trimming removed 5 bases from V and 5 bases from J; junction bases left unmatched: 7. This chain links TRBV11-3 with TRBJ2-7; the match to TRBD1 covers 9 bases. The receptor was derived from a female donor with breast cancer. Some clones in this sample may be carry-over from other donors' samples. The sample was breast tumor tissue. The CDR3: CASSGGQGTDEQYF. The CDR3 DNA reads as TGTGCCAGCAGCGGGGGACAGGGAACGGACGAGCAGTACTTC.